Reported below is one T cell receptor (beta chain). The antigen remains unidentified. The data derive from a study of OX40 agonist ivuxolimab in advanced cancers. Study details: Mean age approximately 59 years, range roughly 20 to 85; around 80% male. Three individuals attained partial responses, comprising one hepatocellular carcinoma case and two cutaneous melanoma cases. Notes on the study in general: Expanded clones belonging to CD8+ T cells outnumbered, on average, those of CD4+.

Germline V gene lookup returns CDR1 WNHNN and CDR2 SYGVQD (reference sequence). The V and J ends lost 4 bases and 2 bases respectively, with 8 bases between them. The CDR3 is 13 amino acids. Only in-frame clones appear in the TCRdb table, and some are missing; sequencing was by immunoSEQ multiplex PCR. The sample lists around 110,000 clones; roughly 95% were seen once. Here the sequenced sample was CD4+ or CD8+ T cells sorted from blood, taken in a trial of the OX40 agonist ivuxolimab. The sequence was collected from an adult with an advanced solid tumor such as melanoma, head and neck, liver or kidney cancer. The chain couples TRBV10-1 to TRBJ1-1; no definite D call. This CDR3 is CASSALPNTEAFF. In DNA, the CDR3 is TGCGCCAGCAGTGCTCTCCCAAACACTGAAGCTTTCTTT.